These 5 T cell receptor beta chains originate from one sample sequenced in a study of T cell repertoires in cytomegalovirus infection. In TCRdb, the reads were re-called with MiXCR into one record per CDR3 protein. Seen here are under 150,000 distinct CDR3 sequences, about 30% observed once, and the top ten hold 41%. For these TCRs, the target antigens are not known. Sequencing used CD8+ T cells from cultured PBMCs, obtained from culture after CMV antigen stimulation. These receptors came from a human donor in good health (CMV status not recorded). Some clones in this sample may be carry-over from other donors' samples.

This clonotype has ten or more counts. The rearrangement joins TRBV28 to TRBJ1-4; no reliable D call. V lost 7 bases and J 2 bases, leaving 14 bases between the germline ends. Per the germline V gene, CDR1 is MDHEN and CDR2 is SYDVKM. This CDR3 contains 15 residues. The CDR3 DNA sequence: TGTGCCAGCAAAGAGAGTGGCAGTACTAATGAAAAACTGTTTTTT. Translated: CASKESGSTNEKLFF. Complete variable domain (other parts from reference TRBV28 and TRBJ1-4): DVKVTQSSRYLVKRTGEKVFLECVQDMDHENMFWYRQDPGLGLRLIYFSYDVKMKEKGDIPEGYSVSREKKERFSLILESASTNQTSMYLCASKESGSTNEKLFFGSGTQLSVL.

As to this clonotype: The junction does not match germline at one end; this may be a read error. DNA for the CDR3: TGTGCCAGCAGCTTTCCCGGACGGCGGGGATTCCATGGCTACACCTTC. Its translation is CASSFPGRRGFHGYTF. The chain links TRBV5-3 to TRBJ1-2; D not resolved. TRBV5-3 is flagged as an ORF with uncertain function. The CDR3 totals 16 residues.

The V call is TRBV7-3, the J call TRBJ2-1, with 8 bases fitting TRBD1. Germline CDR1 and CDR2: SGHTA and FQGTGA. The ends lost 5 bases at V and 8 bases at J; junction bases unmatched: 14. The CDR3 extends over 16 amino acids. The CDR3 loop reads CASSPRTGGPIDEQFF. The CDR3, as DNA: TGTGCCAGCAGCCCGCGAACAGGGGGACCAATCGATGAGCAGTTCTTC.

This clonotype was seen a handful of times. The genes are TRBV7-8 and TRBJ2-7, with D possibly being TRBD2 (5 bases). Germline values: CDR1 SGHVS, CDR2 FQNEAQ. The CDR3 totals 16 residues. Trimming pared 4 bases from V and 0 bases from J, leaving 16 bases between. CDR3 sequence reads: CASSSRRGKSSYEQYF. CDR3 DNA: TGTGCCAGCAGCTCCCGGAGAGGGAAGAGCTCCTACGAGCAGTACTTC.

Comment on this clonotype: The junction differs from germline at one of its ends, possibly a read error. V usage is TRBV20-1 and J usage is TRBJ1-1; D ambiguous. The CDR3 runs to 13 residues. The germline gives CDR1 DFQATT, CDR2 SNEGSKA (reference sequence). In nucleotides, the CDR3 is TGCAGTCCTGGCGCGGGATTGAACACTGAAGCTTTTTTT. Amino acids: CSPGAGLNTEAFF.